The 30 T cell receptor beta chains below all came from one sample that was sequenced in a study of monozygotic twins with inflammatory bowel disease. No DNA is given; TCRdb re-called the 5' RACE reads and lists each CDR3 protein once. The specimen's table records approximately 400,000 distinct CDR3 sequences. The material sequenced was blood. Source of these receptors: a human donor with ulcerative colitis or Crohn's disease, or a healthy co-twin of an affected twin (not recorded which).

The chain combines TRBV11-1 with TRBJ2-1; the D gene TCRdb calls, TRBD1, cannot be checked with no DNA. Germline CDR1 reads SGHAT; CDR2 reads FQDESV (reference sequence). The CDR3 consists of 16 residues. CDR3 region: CASSWARDRGVNEQFF.

V usage is TRBV14 and J usage is TRBJ2-3; TCRdb selects TRBD2, and the lack of DNA leaves this call unchecked. Per the germline V gene, CDR1 is SGHDN and CDR2 is FVKESK. The CDR3 runs to 16 residues. The CDR3 region is CASSHPGLAGVDTQYF.

The chain uses TRBV20-1 and TRBJ2-3; TCRdb names TRBD1, which stays unverified in the absence of DNA. CDR3 length equals 19 residues. CDR1 and CDR2 from the germline V gene are DFQATT and SNEGSKA (reference sequence). This CDR3 is CSARPTPKTGDRRGDTQYF.

The chain links TRBV20-1 to TRBJ2-3; the TCRdb call, TRBD1, lacks DNA for checking. Germline CDR1 reads DFQATT; CDR2 reads SNEGSKA (reference sequence). The CDR3 consists of 15 residues. The CDR3 sequence is CSAPSFAGATDTQYF.

This chain connects TRBV10-2 to TRBJ2-1; the D gene TCRdb calls, TRBD2, cannot be checked with no DNA. CDR3 length equals 15 residues. CDR1 WSHSY and CDR2 SAAADI come from the germline V gene. CDR3 loop: CASSERAPGGYEQFF.

The chain carries TRBV4-2 and TRBJ1-2; without DNA, the TCRdb call of TRBD1 cannot be checked. There are 16 residues in the CDR3. CDR1 is LGHNA, CDR2 YNFKEQ, per germline. This chain's CDR3 is CASSQASSGGDYGYTF.

This chain joins TRBV29-1 and TRBJ2-1; TCRdb's D gene call, TRBD1, goes unchecked for lack of DNA. The germline V gene encodes CDR1 SQVTM and CDR2 ANQGSEA. CDR3 length: 14 residues. The CDR3 spells CSVERAGSSREQFF.

This chain links TRBV27 with TRBJ1-5; the TCRdb call, TRBD1, lacks DNA for checking. The germline CDR1 and CDR2 sequences are MNHEY and SMNVEV (reference sequence). This CDR3 is built from 16 residues. CDR3: CASSAHRGTGVQPQHF.

The rearrangement links TRBV9 to TRBJ2-3; the TCRdb D gene call, TRBD2, has no DNA to confirm it. The CDR3 spans 14 residues. The germline V gene has CDR1 SGDLS and CDR2 YYNGEE. Here the CDR3 reads CASSPQRYTDTQYF.

The chain joins TRBV20-1 to TRBJ2-3; TCRdb lists TRBD2, though no DNA is available to test this call. There are 16 residues in the CDR3. Germline V gene data show CDR1 as DFQATT and CDR2 as SNEGSKA (reference sequence). The CDR3 is CSARDPGLAGGGTQYF.

This chain connects TRBV7-2 to TRBJ2-3. Germline-derived CDR1 and CDR2 are SGHTA and FQGNSA. The CDR3 is 12 amino acids. The CDR3 protein is CASSSGGSSQYF.

This rearrangement joins TRBV27 to TRBJ2-7; TCRdb's assignment of TRBD1 cannot be checked, as there is no DNA. CDR3 length: 16 residues. Germline CDR1 MNHEY, CDR2 SMNVEV (reference sequence). This CDR3 reads CASSRNPGPKVHEQYF.

The chain has TRBV27 and TRBJ2-1; TCRdb's D call, TRBD1, is unchecked because there is no DNA. This CDR3 comprises 15 residues. Germline CDR1 MNHEY, CDR2 SMNVEV (reference sequence). The CDR3 region is CASRATGASYNEQFF.

V and J are TRBV1 and TRBJ2-7; the TCRdb call, TRBD1, lacks DNA for checking. TRBV1 is designated a pseudogene. CDR3 length: 15 residues. CDR3 amino acids: CTSSPPRGYPYEQYF.

V is TRBV20-1 and J is TRBJ1-5. Germline V lookup: CDR1 DFQATT, CDR2 SNEGSKA (reference sequence). This CDR3 region has 12 residues. CDR3 loop: CSAKTSNQPQHF.

The V call is TRBV19, the J call TRBJ1-2; TCRdb gives TRBD1 as the D gene, but with no DNA this cannot be confirmed. CDR1 and CDR2 from the germline V gene are LNHDA and SQIVND (reference sequence). The CDR3 runs to 13 residues. The CDR3 here is CASSNGGGYGYTF.

The rearrangement uses TRBV5-1 and TRBJ2-2; TCRdb's D call, TRBD1, is unchecked because there is no DNA. CDR3 size: 16 residues. From germline, CDR1 is SGHRS and CDR2 YFSETQ. The CDR3 reads CASSPPGRRNTGELFF.

J is TRBJ2-7 and V is TRBV21-1; the TCRdb call, TRBD2, lacks DNA for checking. TRBV21-1 is assigned pseudogene status. The CDR3 has 15 amino acids. CDR3 protein: CARAAGPLSSYEQYF.

The chain is built from TRBV10-3 and TRBJ2-1; the TCRdb D gene call, TRBD2, has no DNA to confirm it. This CDR3 region has 12 residues. Germline CDR1 ENHRY, CDR2 SYGVKD. The CDR3 sequence is CASRDELGEQFF.

J is TRBJ2-7 and V is TRBV5-1; TCRdb calls TRBD2, which cannot be checked without DNA. This CDR3 has 15 residues. Germline CDR1 reads SGHRS; CDR2 reads YFSETQ. This CDR3 reads CASSWGGGLVYEQYF. The variable domain in full, completed from reference TRBV5-1 and TRBJ2-7, reads KAGVTQTPRYLIKTRGQQVTLSCSPISGHRSVSWYQQTPGQGLQFLFEYFSETQRNKGNFPGRFSGRQFSNSRSEMNVSTLELGDSALYLCASSWGGGLVYEQYFGPGTRLTVT.

V is TRBV7-9 and J is TRBJ2-6; with no DNA, the TCRdb D assignment of TRBD1 cannot be verified. CDR3 length equals 16 residues. Germline CDR1 SEHNR, CDR2 FQNEAQ (reference sequence). The chain's CDR3 is CASRRAGGSGANVLTF.

This sequence joins TRBV4-3 and TRBJ2-7; TCRdb designates TRBD2, a call that cannot be tested without DNA. The CDR3 extends over 14 amino acids. Germline V lookup: CDR1 LGHNA, CDR2 YSLEER. CDR3: CASSQTRGLGEQYF.

V is TRBV4-2 and J is TRBJ2-1; TCRdb lists TRBD1, though no DNA is available to test this call. The length of the CDR3 is 11 residues. Germline assignment: CDR1 LGHNA and CDR2 YNFKEQ. CDR3 in amino acids: CASSQEGPPFF.

The chain links TRBV28 to TRBJ2-5; TCRdb gives TRBD2 as the D gene, but with no DNA this cannot be confirmed. Looked up from germline, CDR1 is MDHEN and CDR2 is SYDVKM. The CDR3 loop spans 16 amino acids. Here the CDR3 reads CASSLSGDRARETQYF.

The genes are TRBV20-1 and TRBJ1-1; TCRdb's D call, TRBD1, is unchecked because there is no DNA. CDR1 DFQATT and CDR2 SNEGSKA come from the germline V gene (reference sequence). The CDR3 extends over 12 amino acids. The CDR3 reads CSATRGEGEAFF.

The chain joins TRBV20-1 to TRBJ2-7; no DNA is available, so the TRBD2 call from TCRdb remains unchecked. The germline V gene encodes CDR1 DFQATT and CDR2 SNEGSKA (reference sequence). The length of the CDR3 is 15 residues. CDR3 region: CSAREPQRGTYEQYF.

This chain uses TRBV29-1 with TRBJ2-2; as DNA is missing, the TRBD1 call by TCRdb cannot be tested. There are 15 residues in the CDR3. The germline V gene encodes CDR1 SQVTM and CDR2 ANQGSEA. The CDR3 reads CSVGLGQTITGELFF.

The chain carries TRBV7-9 and TRBJ2-7; the TCRdb call, TRBD2, lacks DNA for checking. Germline V gene sequence: CDR1 SEHNR, CDR2 FQNEAQ (reference sequence). This CDR3 comprises 15 residues. The CDR3: CASSPGTSGDYEQYF.

This chain connects TRBV6-1 to TRBJ1-1; the D call of TRBD1 rests on TCRdb alone, since no DNA is present to check it. This CDR3 is 13 amino acids long. Germline lookup yields CDR1 MNHNS and CDR2 SASEGT. The CDR3 is CASSEQQGTEAFF.

The V and J genes are TRBV10-1 and TRBJ2-3; lacking DNA, the TRBD2 call made by TCRdb goes unchecked. Germline V gene lookup returns CDR1 WNHNN and CDR2 SYGVQD (reference sequence). The CDR3 is made up of 16 amino acids. CDR3 in amino acids: CASSEGIAGEGDTQYF.